The 5 T cell receptor beta chains listed next were all sequenced from one sample in a study of neurological immune-mediated disorders. TCRdb itself ran the 5' RACE reads through MiXCR, one entry per CDR3 protein. The data show about 22,000 distinct CDR3 sequences, 15% to 20% seen once. The source material was CD8+ T cells from blood. The receptors come from a woman under 30 with multiple sclerosis.

The CDR3 is CSVREAGPHNEQFF. The CDR3 DNA reads TGCAGCGTACGAGAGGCGGGACCCCACAATGAGCAGTTCTTC. J is TRBJ2-1 and V is TRBV29-1; maybe TRBD2 (6 bases). Germline V gene lookup returns CDR1 SQVTM and CDR2 ANQGSEA. The CDR3 consists of 14 residues. Trimming removed 6 bases at V and 5 bases at J, with 17 bases between.

Details on this clonotype: One end of the junction fails to match germline, which may point to a read error. The rearrangement joins TRBV28 to TRBJ2-5, with no clear D. This CDR3 is built from 13 residues. Germline assignment: CDR1 MDHEN and CDR2 SYDVKM. The CDR3 loop reads CASSLMVGEAQYF. The CDR3 nucleotides are TGTGCCAGCAGTTTAATGGTCGGAGAGGCCCAGTACTTC.

This clonotype appeared many times. CDR3 sequence (DNA): TGTGCCAGCAGCCCCCCGGGACAGGGATGGGATGAGCAGTTCTTC. Translating gives CASSPPGQGWDEQFF. This chain connects TRBV12-3 or TRBV12-4 to TRBJ2-1; 9 bases match TRBD1. Trimming took 6 bases from V and 8 from J; bases not matched to a gene: 11. The CDR3 sequence is 15 residues long.

This clonotype was seen many times. The chain joins TRBV12-3 or TRBV12-4 to TRBJ1-6, with D possibly being TRBD1 (5 bases). The V and J ends lost 2 bases and 4 bases respectively, with 15 bases between them. There are 17 residues in the CDR3. CDR3: CASSLMAVGGYNSPLHF. For the CDR3, the DNA is TGTGCCAGCAGTTTAATGGCAGTGGGGGGATATAATTCACCCCTCCACTTT.

This clonotype is deemed medium-sized (0.01 to 0.1%). V is TRBV2 and J is TRBJ1-1, with D maybe TRBD1 (5 bases). CDR3 size: 18 residues. Germline V CDR1 and CDR2: SNHLY, FYNNEI. V was pared by 5 bases and J by 3 bases, with 25 bases between. The DNA for the CDR3 is TGTGCCAGCAGTTTACCCAACCAGGGCGCGGTATTCGACACTGAAGCTTTCTTT. It yields the protein CASSLPNQGAVFDTEAFF.